This T cell receptor (beta chain) was obtained from a study of cytomegalovirus exposure and HLA in healthy donors (dated by TCRdb to about 2017). Study-wide context: According to an earlier analysis of 550 to 750 of the donors, about 179 million T cells yielded some 110 million unique TCR beta sequences and approximately 300 Gb of sequence data. A separate validation cohort of more than 100 different subjects was used in addition to the approximately 640-subject first cohort. On average, around 240,000 unique TCR beta nucleotide sequences were sequenced per donor among about 400 genotyped donors of the cohort, with 15% to 20% of those sequences being non-productive. The number of donors typed differed by locus, with 629-630 for A, B, C, DRB1 and DQB1, roughly 520 for DQA1, nearly 610 for DPA1, and around 460 for DPB1. Rather than using new phenotypic data, the later analysis identified candidate immune exposures from TCR beta sequences and from how often those sequences occurred across donors. In an earlier analysis of 500 to 650 of the donors, high-throughput TCR beta sequencing was used to judge whether each TCR beta V gene segment behaved as functional or pseudogenic. The study used immunosequencing to profile the T cell repertoires of 600 to 850 subjects and linked those repertoires to cytomegalovirus serostatus. All discovery cohort repertoires had been generated using a single sequencing platform. Both class I and class II loci were covered by HLA typing, at four-digit resolution. A later analysis re-analyzed previously published TCR beta repertoires from approximately 670 donors and added high-resolution HLA genotyping to study TCR occurrence patterns. A later genetic analysis used genome-wide SNP genotypes for about 65% of the roughly 670 donors, treating that subset as a discovery cohort. The study was designed to test whether signatures of past pathogen exposure could be identified by cataloging public T cell receptors. Among the roughly 380 genotyped donors, roughly 80% belonged to the genetic ancestry cluster associated with self-reported Caucasian donors. To predict cytomegalovirus infection status, the study combined high-throughput TCR immunosequencing, statistical association of individual TCRs with disease status, and machine learning. An early release covering just under 650 HLA-typed donors comprised about 310 gigabases of sequencing data and 65 million to 100 million unique TCR sequences. Because of strong linkage in the cohort, roughly five DR-DQ haplotypes were treated as single units for association and clustering. Donor age, sex, ethnicity and CMV serostatus were collected together with the repertoire data.

The cohort comprised hundreds of healthy bone marrow donors. At the time of sampling, all cohort members were nominally healthy, though unrecorded immune exposures were likely present. The donor tested CMV seropositive and was one of the 289 seropositive cohort members. Each donor provided a peripheral blood sample, and peripheral blood mononuclear cells were used for TCR beta sequencing. Genomic DNA extraction from the blood cell samples was performed with the Qiagen DNeasy Blood Extraction Kit. A remark on this clone: Its cognate antigen has yet to be identified. One end of the junction does not line up with germline, which may come from a read error.

Preparation of the library involved the immunoSEQ multiplex PCR assay. For the multiplex PCR, a mixture combining 60 forward primers for TCR Vbeta segments and 13 reverse primers for TCR Jbeta segments was used. The CDR3 region of rearranged TCR beta genes was amplified from genomic DNA with a multiplex PCR assay. The Illumina HiSeq System was used to sequence the amplified TCR beta libraries as 87-base-pair reads. On the study's bioinformatics: A later analysis tallied tens of millions of unique TCR beta chains across the 650 to 750 repertoires, and around 9.9 million of those chains were shared by two or more donors. Raw reads were error-corrected and collapsed into unique sequences by a nearest-neighbor algorithm in which closely related sequences were merged to remove PCR and sequencing errors. To assign V, D and J gene segments, CDR3 sequences were aligned to IMGT reference sequences. Each retained sequence needed at least a six-nucleotide match to both a V gene segment and a J gene segment. Rearrangements were called productive when the CDR3 lacked stop codons and stayed in frame with V and J; all others were non-productive. Following IMGT convention, CDR3 was defined as the stretch from the second conserved V-encoded cysteine up to the conserved J-encoded phenylalanine. The earlier analysis of some 540 of the donors excluded any sequence lacking an unambiguous match to a single V gene segment. In an earlier analysis of some 590 of the donors, V segments were called functional above 56.7% productive rearrangements and were called segregating when the between-donor standard deviation exceeded 5%. A statistical classification framework was built to diagnose cytomegalovirus status from the catalog of TCR beta chain sequences. In a later analysis, TCR nucleotide sequences were compared against IMGT/GENE-DB human TR gene sequences so that V and J genes could be assigned. A later analysis assigned CDR3 sequences and most-parsimonious VDJ recombination scenarios with the TCRdist pipeline. In a later analysis, each TCR beta chain was defined by its CDR3 amino acid sequence together with its V-gene family, and reads lacking a unique V-gene family were excluded. As a way to deal with suspected cross-contamination and a sequencing artifact, a later analysis dropped 640 or so nucleotide sequences that were highly shared and had low generation probability. A later analysis calculated a clonal expansion index for each public chain from normalized within-repertoire ranks of inferred template counts. Generation probabilities in a later analysis came from a VDJ recombination model fitted to out-of-frame rearrangements, and those results were checked against IGoR. Hypergeometric tests were used in a later analysis to score TCR-TCR, TCR-HLA and TCR-CMV co-occurrence, with a repertoire-size bias correction applied to the TCR pairs. In a later analysis, false discovery rates were estimated by permuting HLA or CMV assignments 20 times. In a later analysis, co-occurring TCRs were grouped with DBSCAN, and TCRdist sequence similarity was added when clustering was performed within HLA-allele-positive subsets. Repertoires with fewer than 30,000 or more than 120,000 public chains were left out of co-occurrence clustering, as were five repertoires with anomalous nucleotide sharing. TCRdb obtained this table from immuneACCESS and retained in-frame rearrangements with V and J assigned. These tables miss some clones; where compared with another copy, unresolved V genes account for less than half of the shortfall, and the remainder is unexplained. V and J calls and clone size are those listed in that table; D and trimming were worked out from the DNA. In this sample the table shows about 120,000 clones, around 68% of which occur a single time. 11% of the sample is held by the ten biggest clonotypes.

On the study overall, not on this receptor specifically: In a later genetic analysis, fewer N-insertions in productive TCRs were reported among donors in an Asian-associated ancestry cluster than the roughly 700-donor mean. A few of the identified cytomegalovirus-associated TCR beta chains were confirmed in vitro to be specific for cytomegalovirus antigens. At a false discovery rate of 0.05, a later analysis linked 16,000 or so TCR beta sequences to specific HLA alleles. Correlated functional status among segregating V segments might be attributable to linkage disequilibrium, but an unknown experimental factor could not be ruled out. A later analysis found that HLA-associated TCR beta chains were more clonally expanded and had lower generation probabilities than equally common non-associated chains. A later genetic analysis associated a missense DCLRE1C variant with V-gene and J-gene trimming of TCR beta chains, and an independent cohort replicated the association. Because HLA typing was unavailable for some donors at each locus, only the typed subset was used in association tests. A cluster of highly shared sequence variants was judged likely to be a technical artifact of the sequencing pipeline. A further reported finding was that TCR beta sequences accurately predicted the HLA-A and HLA-B alleles for most subjects in the first cohort. Sequencing depth was assumed to be roughly uniform across donors in the presence/absence analyses, though that assumption may not hold. In an earlier analysis of about 550 of the donors, most TCR beta V segments were observed in productive rearrangements about 87% or about 30% of the time, broadly matching IMGT annotations. A later analysis found that most CMV-associated TCR beta chains appeared HLA-restricted, with HLA associations seemingly driven largely by CMV exposure. Because counts were too low, approximately 15 rarely observed V segments, including chromosome 9 orphons, were excluded from the earlier analysis of 587 of the donors. Only TCR beta chains were sequenced in this cohort, and the absence of alpha or paired-chain data limited detectable features. The study listed 150 to 200 TCR beta chains as associated with cytomegalovirus. According to a later analysis, TCR association rates differed among HLA loci, with DRB1 alleles showing the most associated TCRs and HLA-C alleles showing the fewest. The authors suggested that the approach could potentially be generalized to other disease states and immunological phenotypes. Assigning TCR associations to individual alleles was difficult when HLA alleles, especially DR and DQ, strongly co-occurred. Most TCR sequences were seen in very few donors, while some public TCRs were found in many individuals. A later analysis reported that several top co-occurrence clusters appeared linked to parvovirus B19, influenza, CMV and Epstein-Barr virus. Some IMGT-functional V segments, including TRBV6-2 and TRBV6-3, could not be distinguished by the 87-base-pair reads and were therefore excluded. Cytomegalovirus status was reported to be diagnosed by the classifier with high specificity and sensitivity in both the original and validation cohorts. For the cohort, immune exposure information was limited to CMV serostatus.

The CDR3 holds 16 amino acids from the cysteine to the phenylalanine. The only DNA kept is the CDR3, 48 bases in frame from the first base. Per the germline V gene, MDHEN is the CDR1 and SYDVKM is the CDR2. Recombination connected TRBV28 to TRBJ1-1; 10 nucleotides in the junction match TRBD1. This TCR came from a woman aged 50 to 60 in good health and CMV-seropositive. The sample taken for sequencing was PBMCs. The CDR3 region has the sequence CASRGTDRGRNAEAFF. The DNA sequence is TGTGCCAGCAGGGGGACCGACAGGGGGCGGAACGCTGAAGCTTTCTTT.